This T cell receptor beta chain is drawn from a study of CD8 T cells in Susac syndrome. Random hexamers primed reverse transcription of about 0.45 to 1 ug RNA. TCRdb re-called the immunoSEQ multiplex PCR reads through MiXCR, storing one row per CDR3 protein. The sample consists of some 150,000 distinct CDR3 sequences, roughly 95% of them appearing once. The junction had 9 bases not matched to a gene; V was cut back by 4 bases and J by 8 bases. Germline-derived CDR1 and CDR2 are KGHDR and SFDVKD. This CDR3 is built from 15 residues. The sequence was obtained from a human donor with Susac syndrome. The gene calls are TRBV24-1 and TRBJ2-2; 7 nucleotides align to TRBD1. Sequenced input: CD4+ T cells from PBMCs. CDR3 region: CATSENDRVVGELFF. CDR3 sequence (DNA): TGTGCCACCAGTGAAAATGACAGGGTGGTTGGGGAGCTGTTTTTT.